Sequencing of this T cell receptor (beta chain) was carried out in a study of blood T cell repertoires in COVID-19. About the study: COVID-19 samples, acute and convalescent, were from the United States, Italy and Spain. T cells, B-cell-depleted T cells, or PBMCs supplied cDNA or gDNA.

In the original workflow: By means of reference gene primer amplification, nucleated cell counts were estimated. TCRdb's table, derived via immunoSEQ multiplex PCR, lists solely in-frame clones and lacks some. D and trimming come from the DNA, and the V and J calls and clone size come from that table. Of more than 200,000 clones listed, around nine tenths are singletons. Trimming cost V 6 bases and J 7 bases; bases outside gene matches: 11. The germline gives CDR1 SGDLS, CDR2 YYNGEE. This CDR3 is built from 17 residues. The clonotype was recovered from a man between 35 and 55 years old with acute or convalescent COVID-19. Sequencing input: peripheral blood. The chain carries TRBV9 and TRBJ2-2; the match to TRBD2 covers 14 bases. Written as DNA, the CDR3 is TGTGCCAGCAACCAACCGGGACTAGCGGGGGTCGGCGGGGAGCTGTTTTTT. Translating gives CASNQPGLAGVGGELFF.